Here is one TCR beta chain with its context. The antigen is not known. These data come from a study of OX40 agonist ivuxolimab in advanced cancers. Whole-study context: It was permissible to have had prior anti-PD-1, anti-PD-L1 or anti-CTLA-4 therapy, and approximately 38% had some. Patients achieving partial responses numbered three: one hepatocellular carcinoma case and two cutaneous melanoma cases.

TCRdb's table, derived via immunoSEQ multiplex PCR, lists solely in-frame clones and lacks some. The data hold around 91,000 clones, with nearly 90% observed a single time. The CDR3 consists of 14 residues. CDR1 and CDR2 from the germline V gene are MNHEY and SMNVEV (reference sequence). V lost 8 bases to trimming and J lost 6 bases; unmatched junction nucleotides: 5. General observations from the study: The study found that CD8+ T cells averaged more expanded clones than CD4+.

The origin of this receptor is an adult with an advanced solid tumor such as melanoma, head and neck, liver or kidney cancer. This rearrangement joins TRBV27 to TRBJ2-1; TRBD2 matches at 12 bases. This specimen consisted of CD4+ or CD8+ T cells sorted from blood, obtained in a trial of the OX40 agonist ivuxolimab. The CDR3 here is CASVTSGGSNEQFF. The CDR3 nucleotides are TGTGCCAGCGTTACTAGCGGGGGGAGCAATGAGCAGTTCTTC.